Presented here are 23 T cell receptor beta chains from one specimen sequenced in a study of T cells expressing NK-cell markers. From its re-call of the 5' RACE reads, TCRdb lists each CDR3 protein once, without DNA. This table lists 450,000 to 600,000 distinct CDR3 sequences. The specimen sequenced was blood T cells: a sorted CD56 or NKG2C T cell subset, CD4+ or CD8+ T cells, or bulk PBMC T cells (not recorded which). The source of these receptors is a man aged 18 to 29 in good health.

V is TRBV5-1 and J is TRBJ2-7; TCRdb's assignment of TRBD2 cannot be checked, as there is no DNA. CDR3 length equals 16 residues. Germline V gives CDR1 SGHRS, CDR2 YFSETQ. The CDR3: CASSPWLAGDKDEQYF.

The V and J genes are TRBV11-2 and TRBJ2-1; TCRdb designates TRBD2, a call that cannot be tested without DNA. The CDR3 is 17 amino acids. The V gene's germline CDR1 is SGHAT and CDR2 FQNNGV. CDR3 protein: CASSPSSGSWSYNEQFF. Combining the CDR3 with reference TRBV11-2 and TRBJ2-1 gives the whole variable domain EAGVAQSPRYKIIEKRQSVAFWCNPISGHATLYWYQQILGQGPKLLIQFQNNGVVDDSQLPKDRFSAERLKGVDSTLKIQPAKLEDSAVYLCASSPSSGSWSYNEQFFGPGTRLTVL.

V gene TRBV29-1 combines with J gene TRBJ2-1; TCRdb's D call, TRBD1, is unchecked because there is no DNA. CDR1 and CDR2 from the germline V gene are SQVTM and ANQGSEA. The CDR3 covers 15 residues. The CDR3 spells CSVVGRDPVDNEQFF.

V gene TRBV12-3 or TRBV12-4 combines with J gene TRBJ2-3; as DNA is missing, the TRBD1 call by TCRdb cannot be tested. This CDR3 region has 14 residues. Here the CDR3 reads CATHPGGRADTQYF.

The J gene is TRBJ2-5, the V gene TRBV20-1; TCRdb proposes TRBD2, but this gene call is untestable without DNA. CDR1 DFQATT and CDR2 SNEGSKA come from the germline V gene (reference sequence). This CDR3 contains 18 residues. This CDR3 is CSARGTGTSGRIQETQYF.

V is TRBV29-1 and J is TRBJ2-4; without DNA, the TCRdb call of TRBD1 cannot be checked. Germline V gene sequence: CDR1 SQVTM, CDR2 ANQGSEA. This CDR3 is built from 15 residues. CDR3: CSVVNRVKDKNIQYF.

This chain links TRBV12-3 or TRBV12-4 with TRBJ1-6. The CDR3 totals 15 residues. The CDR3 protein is CASSLGGSSYSPLHF.

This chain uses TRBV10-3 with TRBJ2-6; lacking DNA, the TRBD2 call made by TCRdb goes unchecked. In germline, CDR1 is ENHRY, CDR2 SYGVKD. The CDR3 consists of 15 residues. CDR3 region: CASTGREAGANVLTF.

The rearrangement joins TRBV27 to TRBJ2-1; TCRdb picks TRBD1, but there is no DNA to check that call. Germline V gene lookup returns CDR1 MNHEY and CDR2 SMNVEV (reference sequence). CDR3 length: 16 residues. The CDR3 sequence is CASTPVTRATYNEQFF.

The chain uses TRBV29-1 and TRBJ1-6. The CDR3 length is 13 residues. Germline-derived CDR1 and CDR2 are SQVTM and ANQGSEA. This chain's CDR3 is CSATTGYNSPLHF.

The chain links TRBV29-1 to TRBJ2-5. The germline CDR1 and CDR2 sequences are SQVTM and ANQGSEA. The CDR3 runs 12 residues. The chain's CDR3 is CSVGMGRETQYF.

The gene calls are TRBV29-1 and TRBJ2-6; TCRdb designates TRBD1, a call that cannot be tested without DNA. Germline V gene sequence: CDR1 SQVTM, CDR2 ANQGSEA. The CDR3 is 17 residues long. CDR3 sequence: CSAQLTGQALGANVLTF.

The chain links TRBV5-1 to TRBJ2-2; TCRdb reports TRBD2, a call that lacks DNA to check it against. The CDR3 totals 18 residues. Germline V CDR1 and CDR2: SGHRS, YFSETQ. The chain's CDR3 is CASSLLASGRFDTGELFF.

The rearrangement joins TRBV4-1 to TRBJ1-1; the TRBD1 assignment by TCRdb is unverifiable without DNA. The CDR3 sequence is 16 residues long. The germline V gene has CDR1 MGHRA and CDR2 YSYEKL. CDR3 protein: CASSRTGAGMNTEAFF.

The CDR3 loop reads CASREEAVNTEAFF. This chain joins TRBV5-1 and TRBJ1-1. The CDR3 contains 14 residues. Per the germline V gene, CDR1 is SGHRS and CDR2 is YFSETQ.

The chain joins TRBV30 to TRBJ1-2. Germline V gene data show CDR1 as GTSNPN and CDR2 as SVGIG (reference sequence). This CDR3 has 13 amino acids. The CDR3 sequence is CALAQIINYGYTF.

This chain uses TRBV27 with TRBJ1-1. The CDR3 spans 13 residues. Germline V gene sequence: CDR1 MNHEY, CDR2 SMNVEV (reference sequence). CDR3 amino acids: CASRLNRNTEAFF.

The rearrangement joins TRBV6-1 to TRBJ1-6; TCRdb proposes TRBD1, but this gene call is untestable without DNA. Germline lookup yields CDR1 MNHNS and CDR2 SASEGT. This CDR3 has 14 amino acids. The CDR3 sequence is CASSEGQANSPLHF.

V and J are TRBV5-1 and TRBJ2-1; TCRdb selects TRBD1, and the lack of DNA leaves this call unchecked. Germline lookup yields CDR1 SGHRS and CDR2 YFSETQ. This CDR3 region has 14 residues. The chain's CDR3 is CASSLGQLPAEQFF.

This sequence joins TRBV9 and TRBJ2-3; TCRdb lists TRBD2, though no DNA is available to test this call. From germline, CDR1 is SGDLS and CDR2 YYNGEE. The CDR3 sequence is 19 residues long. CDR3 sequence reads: CASSAAMGMGRTNTDTQYF.

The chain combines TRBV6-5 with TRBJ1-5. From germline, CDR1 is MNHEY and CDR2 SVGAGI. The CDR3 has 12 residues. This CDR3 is CASSRVNQPQHF.

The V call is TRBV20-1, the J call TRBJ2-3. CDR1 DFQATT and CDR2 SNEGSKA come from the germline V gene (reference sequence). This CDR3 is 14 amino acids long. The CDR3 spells CSARDQRSADTQYF.

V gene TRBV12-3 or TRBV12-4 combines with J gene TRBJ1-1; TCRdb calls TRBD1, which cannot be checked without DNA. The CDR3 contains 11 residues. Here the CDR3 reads CASSRAREAFF.